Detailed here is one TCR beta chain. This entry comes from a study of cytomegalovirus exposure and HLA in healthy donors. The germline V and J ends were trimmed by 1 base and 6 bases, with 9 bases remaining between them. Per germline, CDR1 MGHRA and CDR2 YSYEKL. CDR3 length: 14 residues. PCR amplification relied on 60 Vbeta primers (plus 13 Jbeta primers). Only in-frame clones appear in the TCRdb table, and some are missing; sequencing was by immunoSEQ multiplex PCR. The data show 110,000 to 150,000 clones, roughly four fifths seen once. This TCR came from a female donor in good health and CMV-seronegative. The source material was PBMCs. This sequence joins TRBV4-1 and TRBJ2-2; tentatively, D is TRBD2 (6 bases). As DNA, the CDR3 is TGCGCCAGCAGCCAAGGGACTATCGCCGGGGAGCTGTTTTTT. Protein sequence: CASSQGTIAGELFF.